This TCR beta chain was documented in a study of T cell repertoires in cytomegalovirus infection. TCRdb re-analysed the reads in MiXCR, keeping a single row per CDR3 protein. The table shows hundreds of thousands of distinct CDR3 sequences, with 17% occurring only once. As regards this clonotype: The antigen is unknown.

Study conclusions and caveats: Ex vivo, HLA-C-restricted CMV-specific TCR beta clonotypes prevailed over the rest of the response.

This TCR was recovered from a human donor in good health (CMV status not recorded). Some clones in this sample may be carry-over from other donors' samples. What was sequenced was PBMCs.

CDR3 sequence reads: CASSQEAGESTGELFF. CDR3 bases: TGCGCCAGCAGCCAAGAGGCAGGGGAGAGCACCGGGGAGCTGTTTTTT. The rearrangement uses TRBV4-3 and TRBJ2-2; maybe TRBD1 (6 bases). V lost 0 bases, J lost 4 bases, and 12 bases lay in between. This CDR3 contains 16 residues. Germline V gene data show CDR1 as LGHNA and CDR2 as YSLEER.